These T cell receptor beta chains were read from a single sample in a study of immune evolution from preneoplasia to lung adenocarcinoma. TCRdb's table, derived via immunoSEQ multiplex PCR, lists solely in-frame clones and lacks some. The sample lists about 16,000 clones, approximately 86% seen once, with roughly 2.6% in the top ten. What was sequenced was FFPE invasive lung adenocarcinoma tissue. These receptors all come from a person aged 70 to 85 with invasive lung adenocarcinoma. Both conserved end residues are trimmed from each CDR3.

v_call	j_call	cdr3_aa
TRBV19	TRBJ1-4	ASSLQRGEKLF
TRBV30	TRBJ2-7	AWSEQFSYEQY
TRBV2	TRBJ2-5	ASKGGATNIAQY
TRBV7-9	TRBJ1-2	ASSSTIREGGGGYT
TRBV7-8	TRBJ1-3	ASSSSTLSSGNTIY
TRBV6-1	TRBJ1-5	ASNGGVRNQPQH
TRBV28	TRBJ1-5	ASSKQGANNQPQH
TRBV18	TRBJ2-5	ASSPTNQETQY
TRBV11-2	TRBJ2-1	ASSPRADSSYNEQF
TRBV21-1	TRBJ2-7	ASLVVEQY
TRBV30	TRBJ1-3	AWTLEGRGPRGTIY
TRBV10-3	TRBJ2-7	AISPRSGGASYEQY
TRBV6-6	TRBJ1-1	ASRHEGLNTEAF
TRBV30	TRBJ1-2	ARDRTDYGYT
TRBV5-1	TRBJ2-3	ASSLRGVGTDTQY
TRBV28	TRBJ2-5	ASSPRTESETQY
TRBV30	TRBJ1-3	AWSQGPGSGNTIY
TRBV6-6	TRBJ1-3	ASGLAGNTIY
TRBV5-1	TRBJ1-1	ASRGGGAVAF
TRBV28	TRBJ1-2	ASIRGLDYGYT
TRBV7-8	TRBJ2-7	ASSLARQLPPYEQY
TRBV9	TRBJ2-1	ASSVATSATTEQF
TRBV20-1	TRBJ1-2	IPKGQSGYT
TRBV5-1	TRBJ2-1	ASSLEAGSYNEQF
TRBV5-4	TRBJ2-3	ASSQTGSSDTQY
TRBV27	TRBJ1-3	ASSPGTPTGNTIY
TRBV29-1	TRBJ2-6	SVILQGAGANVLT
TRBV27	TRBJ1-5	ASRRAGPGGNQPQH
TRBV7-6	TRBJ2-3	ASSYGLAGGYADTQY
TRBV6-1	TRBJ1-2	ASSEERVSYGYT
TRBV14	TRBJ1-2	ASSQGVRAIYGYT
TRBV30	TRBJ1-2	AWSATWRGYT
TRBV18	TRBJ1-2	ASSPSTGERGYT
TRBV6-7	TRBJ1-4	ASRTGQGKDEKLF
TRBV19	TRBJ1-2	ASRSLGADNYGYT
TRBV2	TRBJ1-5	ASSLGRDQPQH
TRBV5-1	TRBJ2-3	ASSLVAGGTSGTDTQY
TRBV10-3	TRBJ1-1	AIMSDTEAF
TRBV27	TRBJ2-7	ASSSATEQY
TRBV29-1	TRBJ2-5	SVAGTDQETQY
TRBV7-9	TRBJ2-7	ASSPGSYEQY
TRBV29-1	TRBJ1-5	SVGGQSWCNQPQH
TRBV5-3	TRBJ2-2	ARRSVPSGGNTGELF
TRBV28	TRBJ1-2	ASSPRGAGGYT
TRBV10-3	TRBJ2-2	AISESWTGSGTGELF
TRBV6-5	TRBJ1-1	ASSYPGENTEAF
TRBV21-1	TRBJ1-4	ASRDAVEGEKLF
TRBV29-1	TRBJ1-2	SVEAGQGVGGYT
TRBV29-1	TRBJ1-2	SVHSGGTSVYGYT
TRBV11-2	TRBJ2-1	ASSLDGASHNEQF
TRBV4-1	TRBJ1-2	ASSLAEGVNYGYT
TRBV6-1	TRBJ1-1	ASSEVRLFEAF